This passage covers 3 T cell receptor beta chains from one sample sequenced in a study of blood T cell repertoires in COVID-19. Sequencing used immunoSEQ multiplex PCR; TCRdb keeps in-frame clones, though not all of them. Of around 100,000 clones in the sample, about 89% were seen once. What was sequenced was peripheral blood. The source is a man aged 40-50 years with acute or convalescent COVID-19.

This chain uses TRBV19 with TRBJ1-2; 8 positions agree with TRBD1. V lost 8 bases, J lost 0 bases, and 8 bases stayed unmatched. This CDR3 comprises 15 residues. The V gene's germline CDR1 is LNHDA and CDR2 SQIVND (reference sequence). The CDR3 loop reads CASCHQGAANYGYTF. CDR3 nucleotides: TGTGCCAGTTGTCACCAGGGGGCGGCTAACTATGGCTACACCTTC.

The chain carries TRBV7-8 and TRBJ1-5; 7 nucleotides align to TRBD1. The CDR3 has 15 amino acids. V was clipped by 2 bases and J by 3 bases; unmatched bases: 4. CDR1 and CDR2 from the germline V gene are SGHVS and FQNEAQ. Here the CDR3 DNA reads TGTGCCAGCAGCTTATACAGGGGAAACAATCAGCCCCAGCATTTT. It encodes CASSLYRGNNQPQHF. The whole variable domain, remainder taken from reference TRBV7-8 and TRBJ1-5, is GAGVSQSPRYKVAKRGQDVALRCDPISGHVSLFWYQQALGQGPEFLTYFQNEAQLDKSGLPSDRFFAERPEGSVSTLKIQRTQQEDSAVYLCASSLYRGNNQPQHFGDGTRLSIL.

The CDR3 here is CASSQGSTGELFF. Written as DNA, the CDR3 is TGCGCCAGCAGCCAGGGCAGCACCGGGGAGCTGTTTTTT. The J gene is TRBJ2-2, the V gene TRBV4-3; D unresolved. Trimming removed 3 bases at V and 4 bases at J, with 6 bases between. CDR1 and CDR2 from the germline V gene are LGHNA and YSLEER. This CDR3 comprises 13 residues.